These 8 T cell receptor beta chains were sequenced from one sample in a study of identical twins. TCRdb re-derived calls from the 5' RACE reads in MiXCR, one entry per CDR3 protein. The sample shows more than 1.5 million distinct CDR3 sequences, 32% of them seen only once. The source material was cord blood. These receptors all come from a newborn girl in good health.

A word on this clonotype: The junction differs from germline at one of its ends, possibly a read error. This sequence joins TRBV7-8 and TRBJ1-1; possibly TRBD1 for D (6 bases). The CDR3 totals 15 residues. Germline V gene data show CDR1 as SGHVS and CDR2 as FQNEAQ. This chain's CDR3 is CASGLVTGRGTEAFF. Here the CDR3 DNA reads TGTGCCAGCGGCTTAGTCACAGGGAGGGGGACTGAAGCTTTCTTT.

In its sample, this clonotype was seen many times. This chain connects TRBV10-3 to TRBJ1-2, with D unresolved. Germline V gives CDR1 ENHRY, CDR2 SYGVKD. CDR3 length: 14 amino acids. Trimming took off 0 bases at V and 4 bases at J, with 9 bases between the two ends. The CDR3 region is CAISESETSYGYTF. The CDR3 DNA is TGTGCCATCAGTGAGTCAGAAACCTCCTATGGCTACACCTTC.

This clonotype was seen only a few times. The chain recombines TRBV20-1 with TRBJ1-5; TRBD1 is a possible D gene (6 bases). The CDR3 runs to 13 residues. Germline V CDR1 and CDR2: DFQATT, SNEGSKA (reference sequence). Between the trimmed V and J ends, which lost 4 bases and 5 bases, there was a span of 12 bases. DNA of the CDR3: TGCAGTGCTACCGGGACATCCGATCAGCCCCAGCATTTT. Amino acid sequence: CSATGTSDQPQHF.

The chain employs TRBV10-3 and TRBJ2-7, with 10 bases aligning to TRBD1. Germline-derived CDR1 and CDR2 are ENHRY and SYGVKD. The V gene end was trimmed by 4 bases and the J gene end by 5 bases; junction bases not matched to a gene: 5. This CDR3 is 14 amino acids long. DNA for the CDR3: TGTGCCATCAGTGGGACAGGGGGAAGGGACGAGCAGTACTTC. This encodes CAISGTGGRDEQYF.

This clonotype came up a few times. This sequence joins TRBV25-1 and TRBJ2-1; tentative D call: TRBD1 (6 bases). The CDR3 loop spans 13 amino acids. Germline values: CDR1 MGHDK, CDR2 SYGVNS. Trimming took 0 bases from V and 9 from J, leaving 9 bases between them. CDR3 DNA: TGTGCCAGCAGTGAATATGCCAGGGGTGAGCAGTTCTTC. Translated, it gives CASSEYARGEQFF.

The chain joins TRBV7-2 to TRBJ2-1, with TRBD2 identical over 10 bases. Germline CDR1 is SGHTA and CDR2 is FQGNSA. The CDR3 is made up of 15 amino acids. After removal of 6 bases from V and 7 bases from J, the junction contained 9 bases not matched to a gene. The CDR3 loop reads CASRWSGGAGNEQFF. The CDR3 DNA follows: TGTGCCAGCAGATGGAGCGGGGGGGCCGGTAATGAGCAGTTCTTC. Drawing the rest from reference TRBV7-2 and TRBJ2-1, the complete variable domain is GAGVSQSPSNKVTEKGKDVELRCDPISGHTALYWYRQSLGQGLEFLIYFQGNSAPDKSGLPSDRFSAERTGGSVSTLTIQRTQQEDSAVYLCASRWSGGAGNEQFFGPGTRLTVL.

This chain uses TRBV4-1 with TRBJ2-1; 10 bases agree with TRBD2. V lost 4 bases and J lost 8; bases outside the gene matches: 17. Per the germline V gene, CDR1 is MGHRA and CDR2 is YSYEKL. The length of the CDR3 is 18 residues. The CDR3 region has the DNA TGCGCCAGCAGCCCTGCGTTTGAGCCGGGACTAGCGCAGGATGAGCAGTTCTTC. Protein sequence: CASSPAFEPGLAQDEQFF.

The chain carries TRBV12-3 or TRBV12-4 and TRBJ2-7; 10 bases line up with TRBD1. This CDR3 spans 15 amino acids. V shed 2 bases, J shed 2 bases, and the junction held 3 bases outside the gene matches. In nucleotides, the CDR3 is TGTGCCAGCAGTTTACGGGGACAGGGGACCTACGAGCAGTACTTC. It codes for CASSLRGQGTYEQYF.